This entry concerns a single T cell receptor beta chain. Its antigen specificity is not known. No quality values exist for individual bases; no much larger clone is one base distant. Sequenced using an Illumina NovaSeq 6000. TCR cDNA was synthesized by 5'RACE template switching, through which a universal primer site and unique molecular identifiers were introduced. Priming for cDNA synthesis came from both the TCR alpha and TCR beta constant segments. Library amplification used two PCR steps, and the second PCR step added sample barcodes and sequencing adapters. Sequencing of libraries was performed on Illumina HiSeq 2500 (2x100 bp) or NovaSeq (2x150 bp). The published analysis was carried out like this. Demultiplexing of reads and collapsing into UMI consensus sequences were performed with MIGEC, and V(D)J alignment was carried out with MiXCR. Vaccine-responding clonotypes were defined with edgeR using replicate PBMC samples, requiring FDR below 0.01 and a log2 fold change above 5 up to day 15. Each bulk clonotype was labeled CD4 or CD8 based on which sequenced repertoire, CD4 or CD8, contained the clonotype at higher abundance. Using fastp at Q25 and MiXCR, TCRdb reprocessed the public reads and kept productive beta chains. Each CDR3 protein gets just one entry, which takes the most common genes and DNA from the rows behind it. None of the V and J calls come from the authors' own analysis; TCRdb made them. The sample table contains some 320,000 distinct CDR3 sequences; only one count was recorded for 3.5% to 4.5% of them. Roughly a fifth of the sample comes from the top ten.

These data belong to a study of T cells after yellow fever vaccination (dated by TCRdb to between 2018 and 2020). Broadly, across the study: The SMART-Seq v4 Ultra Low Input RNA kit was used to prepare libraries from fractions with low cell numbers. Bulk TCR alpha and beta repertoires were sequenced longitudinally to track T-cell clones before and after primary and booster YFV17D yellow fever vaccination. Blood was collected at multiple timepoints before and after primary and secondary immunization, and bulk PBMC replicates and cell subsets were isolated. Two healthy male donors made up the cohort, one aged 18 to 29 years and the other aged 30 to 39 years. Results the study describes overall, beyond this receptor: Computational filtering was needed because FACS-sorted repertoires could contain abundant contaminating clonotypes from the bulk population. After the booster, most clones that had expanded after primary vaccination were detected again (nearly 98% of CD4 and about 88% of CD8), suggesting broad maintenance of memory. The secondary T-cell response was weaker than the primary response but faster, peaking on day 5 instead of day 15. A small share of clonotypes was detected in both CD4 and CD8 compartments, with the overlap likely arising from convergent recombination. Because the study included only a couple of donors, the extent to which the findings can be generalized is limited.

This specimen's treatment or condition label, interpreted: live attenuated yellow fever vaccine strain. At each blood-draw timepoint, two biological replicates of bulk PBMCs were collected. A standard Ficoll-Paque protocol was used to isolate PBMCs from peripheral blood. TriZol was used to extract RNA from bulk PBMCs, from CD4 and CD8 fractions, and from dextramer-positive and dextramer-negative fractions. Looking up the germline V gene yields CDR1 SGHTA and CDR2 FQGNSA. Reading from cysteine to phenylalanine, the CDR3 counts 15 amino acids. Only CDR3 DNA remains: 45 bases, in frame from the first base. Trimming at the junction amounts to 1 base on V and 6 bases on J, and the germline ends lie 10 bases apart.

Sequenced material: PBMCs, taken 15 days after the yellow fever booster vaccination. The TCR sequence derives from a man aged 18-30 years who received the YFV17D yellow fever vaccine. Recombination linked TRBV7-2 to TRBJ1-6; no confident D gene assignment can be made. The CDR3 corresponds to CASSLDGPTNSPLHF. The nucleotide sequence is TGTGCCAGCAGCTTAGACGGGCCGACTAATTCACCCCTCCACTTT.